Shown below are 19 T cell receptor beta chains from a single sample sequenced in a study of Graves' ophthalmopathy and Graves' hyperthyroidism. CDR3 regions of TCR beta were amplified from RNA transcripts. The first-round RT-PCR employed HTBI primers together with the Qiagen OneStep RT-PCR kit. A multiplex PCR was then performed as the second round. TCRdb itself ran the multiplex PCR reads through MiXCR, one entry per CDR3 protein. The repertoire has 300,000 to 350,000 distinct CDR3 sequences, under 20% of them found once; the top ten carry more than 9%. Sequenced input: peripheral blood. These receptors were obtained from an adult man with Graves' ophthalmopathy.

The table lists this clonotype with many counts. The V and J genes are TRBV30 and TRBJ1-5; D not certain. Trimming pared 0 bases from V and 3 bases from J, leaving 9 bases between. The CDR3 covers 14 residues. Germline-derived CDR1 and CDR2 are GTSNPN and SVGIG (reference sequence). CDR3 coding DNA: TGTGCCTGGAGTGTGGAAACTAACAATCAGCCCCAGCATTTT. Its translation: CAWSVETNNQPQHF.

This clonotype was found many times. The CDR3 sequence is CASSRTGQETQYF. The CDR3, as DNA: TGTGCCAGCAGCCGGACAGGGCAAGAGACCCAGTACTTC. The chain combines TRBV5-8 with TRBJ2-5, with 8 bases fitting TRBD1. V trimming: 4 bases; J trimming: 2 bases; junction bases outside the gene matches: 1. The CDR3 totals 13 residues. Per the germline V gene, CDR1 is SGHTS and CDR2 is YDEGEE.

This clonotype was counted a few times. The junction shows a germline mismatch at one end, possibly a read error. The chain links TRBV10-3 to TRBJ1-2, with 7 bases that match TRBD1. This CDR3 has 13 residues. From germline, CDR1 is ENHRY and CDR2 SYGVKD. The CDR3 here is CAIRIDRDDGYIF. The CDR3, as DNA: TGTGCCATCAGAATAGACAGGGACGATGGCTACATCTTC.

The table lists this clonotype with many counts. This chain uses TRBV7-9 with TRBJ1-2, with D uncertain. Per germline, CDR1 SEHNR and CDR2 FQNEAQ (reference sequence). V lost 5 bases, J lost 4 bases, and 17 bases lay in between. This CDR3 contains 15 residues. This CDR3 is CASSVPEHQIYGYTF. CDR3 nucleotide sequence: TGTGCCAGCAGCGTTCCAGAACACCAAATCTATGGCTACACCTTC.

The V call is TRBV7-2, the J call TRBJ2-2; D is uncertain. The CDR3 contains 14 residues. Germline CDR1 SGHTA, CDR2 FQGNSA. The ends were cut back, 7 bases at V and 0 bases at J, with 9 bases in the middle. The CDR3 DNA is TGTGCCAGCAAATTAGACGCGAACACCGGGGAGCTGTTTTTT. Translation: CASKLDANTGELFF.

This clonotype occurred many times. The CDR3 sequence is CASSPPGTGSYEQYF. CDR3 nucleotide sequence: TGTGCCAGCAGCCCTCCCGGGACAGGGAGCTACGAGCAGTACTTC. V is TRBV14 and J is TRBJ2-7; the match to TRBD1 covers 9 bases. Germline V CDR1 and CDR2: SGHDN, FVKESK. The CDR3 covers 15 residues. J lost 3 bases, V lost 4 bases, and 7 bases had no gene match.

There are a few counts of this clonotype. The rearrangement uses TRBV15 and TRBJ2-5; 8 bases agree with TRBD1. J gave up 5 bases and V 8 bases, and 4 bases lay outside the gene matches. This CDR3 has 12 amino acids. Germline values: CDR1 LNHNV, CDR2 YYDKDF (reference sequence). CDR3 protein: CATGQGTETQYF. The CDR3 DNA is TGTGCCACCGGACAGGGTACGGAGACCCAGTACTTC.

This sequence joins TRBV20-1 and TRBJ2-7; 9 nucleotides line up with TRBD1. There are 12 residues in the CDR3. V was clipped by 7 bases and J by 6 bases; unmatched bases: 7. Germline V gives CDR1 DFQATT, CDR2 SNEGSKA (reference sequence). The CDR3 spells CSDPGQGTEQYF. In DNA, the CDR3 is TGCAGTGATCCGGGACAGGGAACCGAGCAGTACTTC.

Ten or more counts support this clonotype. The genes are TRBV2 and TRBJ1-1, with 9 bases identical to TRBD1. The germline V gene has CDR1 SNHLY and CDR2 FYNNEI. This CDR3 contains 14 residues. With 7 bases clipped from V and 10 bases from J, the junction kept 13 bases outside the gene matches. The CDR3 loop is CASTPPGQGSLAFF. The DNA for the CDR3 is TGTGCCAGCACCCCACCGGGACAGGGCTCTCTAGCTTTCTTT.

The chain joins TRBV6-5 to TRBJ1-6; 8 nucleotides agree with TRBD1. Trimming cost V 5 bases and J 3 bases; bases outside gene matches: 9. The germline V gene has CDR1 MNHEY and CDR2 SVGAGI. The CDR3 consists of 17 residues. CDR3: CASSNRDRTLYNSPLHF. In nucleotides, the CDR3 is TGTGCCAGCAGTAACCGGGACAGGACCCTCTATAATTCACCCCTCCACTTT.

The CDR3: CASVGGSTDTQYF. DNA of the CDR3: TGTGCCAGCGTGGGGGGGAGCACAGATACGCAGTATTTT. The chain has TRBV2 and TRBJ2-3; 7 bases match TRBD2. V was pared by 8 bases and J by 0 bases, with 2 bases of the junction left unmatched. The CDR3 length is 13 residues. Germline V gene data show CDR1 as SNHLY and CDR2 as FYNNEI.

This clonotype was detected a few times. This chain joins TRBV11-2 and TRBJ2-2; D call uncertain. The ends were cut back, 5 bases at V and 6 bases at J, with 13 bases in the middle. In germline, CDR1 is SGHAT, CDR2 FQNNGV. This CDR3 is built from 14 residues. In DNA form, the CDR3 reads TGTGCCAGCAGCCCATCGCTCGTCGCCGGGGAGCTGTTTTTT. This encodes CASSPSLVAGELFF. Variable domain in full (rest from reference TRBV11-2 and TRBJ2-2): EAGVAQSPRYKIIEKRQSVAFWCNPISGHATLYWYQQILGQGPKLLIQFQNNGVVDDSQLPKDRFSAERLKGVDSTLKIQPAKLEDSAVYLCASSPSLVAGELFFGEGSRLTVL.

This clonotype was seen at least ten times. The chain couples TRBV6-5 to TRBJ2-5, with D perhaps matching TRBD1 (5 bases). The CDR3 is made up of 13 amino acids. The germline gives CDR1 MNHEY, CDR2 SVGAGI. Trimming removed 6 bases at V and 1 base at J, with 9 bases between. This CDR3 is CASSQGGQETQYF. CDR3 DNA sequence: TGTGCCAGCAGCCAGGGTGGCCAAGAGACCCAGTACTTC.

This clonotype was found many times. The chain is built from TRBV7-9 and TRBJ1-1, with D uncertain. The germline CDR1 and CDR2 sequences are SEHNR and FQNEAQ (reference sequence). Trimming pared 8 bases from V and 1 base from J, leaving 11 bases between. The CDR3 runs to 13 residues. CDR3 in DNA: TGTGCCAGCGGGCGGGCAGCGAACACTGAAGCTTTCTTT. Its protein product is CASGRAANTEAFF.

This clonotype was observed at least ten times. The chain couples TRBV6-5 to TRBJ2-5; TRBD2 matches 8 bases. Germline lookup yields CDR1 MNHEY and CDR2 SVGAGI. The CDR3 is made up of 15 amino acids. Trimming at V came to 5 bases and at J to 5 bases, leaving 10 bases not matched to a gene. The CDR3, as DNA: TGTGCCAGCAGTCTAGGAGCGGGAGTCTCTGAGACCCAGTACTTC. Amino acids: CASSLGAGVSETQYF.

On this clonotype: Possible read error: a much larger clone is one base away. This sequence joins TRBV20-1 and TRBJ2-2; a possible D gene is TRBD2 (6 bases). This CDR3 is 16 amino acids long. Trimming shortened V by 6 bases and J by 4 bases, and 21 bases separated the two germline ends. The germline V gene encodes CDR1 DFQATT and CDR2 SNEGSKA (reference sequence). The CDR3 here is CSASSGPLTITGELFF. The CDR3 DNA reads as TGCAGTGCGAGTAGCGGACCGTTAACGATCACCGGGGAGCTGTTTTTT.

This clonotype was observed many times. The chain carries TRBV19 and TRBJ2-7; 12 bases line up with TRBD2. CDR3 length: 15 amino acids. Germline CDR1 and CDR2: LNHDA and SQIVND (reference sequence). With V trimmed by 5 bases and J by 0 bases, 2 bases remained unmatched. The CDR3 region has the DNA TGTGCCAGTAGTGCACTAGCGGGGGGCTCCTACGAGCAGTACTTC. This sequence encodes CASSALAGGSYEQYF.

The chain couples TRBV2 to TRBJ2-6; 14 bases fit TRBD2. CDR1 is SNHLY and CDR2 is FYNNEI in the germline V gene. This CDR3 has 20 residues. The ends lost 4 bases at V and 0 bases at J; junction bases unmatched: 8. The CDR3 region has the DNA TGTGCCAGCAGTGCGAGGACTAGCGGGAGGATAAGCTCTGGGGCCAACGTCCTGACTTTC. This encodes CASSARTSGRISSGANVLTF. The full variable domain, rest sourced from reference TRBV2 and TRBJ2-6, is EPEVTQTPSHQVTQMGQEVILRCVPISNHLYFYWYRQILGQKVEFLVSFYNNEISEKSEIFDDQFSVERPDGSNFTLKIRSTKLEDSAMYFCASSARTSGRISSGANVLTFGAGSRLTVL.

This clonotype was detected ten times or more. The chain's CDR3 is CASSYSGEDRQHF. For the CDR3, the DNA is TGTGCCAGCAGTTACTCGGGGGAGGATCGCCAGCATTTT. The chain couples TRBV6-5 to TRBJ1-5; D perhaps matches TRBD1 (5 bases). Trimming stripped 0 bases from V and 12 bases from J, with 12 bases between. The V gene's germline CDR1 is MNHEY and CDR2 SVGAGI. This CDR3 contains 13 residues.